These 3 T cell receptor beta chains share one sample of origin, sequenced in a study of T cells expressing NK-cell markers. TCRdb reprocessed the 5' RACE reads; each CDR3 protein has one entry and no DNA is given. The sample includes roughly 350,000 distinct CDR3 sequences. The source material was blood T cells: a sorted CD56 or NKG2C T cell subset, CD4+ or CD8+ T cells, or bulk PBMC T cells (not recorded which). Receptors were obtained from a man aged 18-70 years in good health.

The chain recombines TRBV2 with TRBJ2-7; TCRdb returns TRBD1, unconfirmable since there is no DNA. CDR3 size: 14 residues. CDR1 and CDR2 (germline): SNHLY, FYNNEI. CDR3 amino acids: CASSRDKLPYEQYF.

The chain carries TRBV18 and TRBJ2-7; the D call of TRBD1 rests on TCRdb alone, since no DNA is present to check it. The CDR3 extends over 14 amino acids. Germline V gene data show CDR1 as KGHSH and CDR2 as LQKENI. The CDR3: CASSRTGGKNEQYF. The complete variable domain, with remaining parts taken from reference TRBV18 and TRBJ2-7, reads NAGVMQNPRHLVRRRGQEARLRCSPMKGHSHVYWYRQLPEEGLKFMVYLQKENIIDESGMPKERFSAEFPKEGPSILRIQQVVRGDSAAYFCASSRTGGKNEQYFGPGTRLTVT.

The J gene is TRBJ2-4, the V gene TRBV6-5; TCRdb indicates TRBD1, and absent DNA this call remains unverified. Per the germline V gene, CDR1 is MNHEY and CDR2 is SVGAGI. CDR3 length: 16 amino acids. The CDR3 spells CASSLSGLPGVNIQYF.